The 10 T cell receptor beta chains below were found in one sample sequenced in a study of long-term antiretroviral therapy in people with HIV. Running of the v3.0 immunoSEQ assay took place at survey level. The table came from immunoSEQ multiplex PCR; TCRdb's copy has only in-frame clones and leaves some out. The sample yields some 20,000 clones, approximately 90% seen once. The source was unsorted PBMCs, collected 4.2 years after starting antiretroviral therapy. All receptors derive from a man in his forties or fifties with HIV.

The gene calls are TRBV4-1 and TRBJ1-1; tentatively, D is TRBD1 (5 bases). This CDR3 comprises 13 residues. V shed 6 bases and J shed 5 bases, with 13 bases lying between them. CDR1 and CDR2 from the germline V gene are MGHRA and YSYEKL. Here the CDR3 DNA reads TGCGCCAGCAGGGTCCAGGGAGGTACTGAAGCTTTCTTT. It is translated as CASRVQGGTEAFF.

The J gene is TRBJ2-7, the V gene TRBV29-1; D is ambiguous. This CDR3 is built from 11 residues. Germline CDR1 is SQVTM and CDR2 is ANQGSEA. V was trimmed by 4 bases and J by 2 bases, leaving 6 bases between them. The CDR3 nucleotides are TGCAGCGTTGGTGAAGCCTACGAGCAGTACTTC. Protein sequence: CSVGEAYEQYF.

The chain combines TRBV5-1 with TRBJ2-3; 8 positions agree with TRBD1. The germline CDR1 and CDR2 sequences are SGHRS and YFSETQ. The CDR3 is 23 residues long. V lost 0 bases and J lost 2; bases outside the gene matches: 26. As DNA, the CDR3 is TGCGCCAGCAGCTTGGAATGGTCAGGGGGCGAGGTTCTCCAGTCTGAAGCCACAGATACGCAGTATTTT. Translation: CASSLEWSGGEVLQSEATDTQYF.

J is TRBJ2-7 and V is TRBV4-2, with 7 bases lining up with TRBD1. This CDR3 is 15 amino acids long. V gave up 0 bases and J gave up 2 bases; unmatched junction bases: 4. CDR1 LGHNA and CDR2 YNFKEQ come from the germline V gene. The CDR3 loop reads CASSQDGDRPYEQYF. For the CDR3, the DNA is TGTGCCAGCAGCCAAGATGGGGACAGACCCTACGAGCAGTACTTC.

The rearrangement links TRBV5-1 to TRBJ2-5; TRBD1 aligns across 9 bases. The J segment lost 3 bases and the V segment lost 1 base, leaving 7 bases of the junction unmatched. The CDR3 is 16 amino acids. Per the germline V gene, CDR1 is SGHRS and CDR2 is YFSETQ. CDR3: CASSLMTGGGEETQYF. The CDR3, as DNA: TGCGCCAGCAGCTTGATGACAGGGGGTGGGGAAGAGACCCAGTACTTC. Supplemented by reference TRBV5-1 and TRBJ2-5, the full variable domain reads KAGVTQTPRYLIKTRGQQVTLSCSPISGHRSVSWYQQTPGQGLQFLFEYFSETQRNKGNFPGRFSGRQFSNSRSEMNVSTLELGDSALYLCASSLMTGGGEETQYFGPGTRLLVL.

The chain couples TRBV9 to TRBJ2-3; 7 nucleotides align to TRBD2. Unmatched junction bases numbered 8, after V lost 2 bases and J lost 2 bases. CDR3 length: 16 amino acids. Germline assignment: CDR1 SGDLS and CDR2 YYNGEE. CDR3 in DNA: TGTGCCAGCAGCGTGGTAGCGGGTTTACCCACAGATACGCAGTATTTT. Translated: CASSVVAGLPTDTQYF.

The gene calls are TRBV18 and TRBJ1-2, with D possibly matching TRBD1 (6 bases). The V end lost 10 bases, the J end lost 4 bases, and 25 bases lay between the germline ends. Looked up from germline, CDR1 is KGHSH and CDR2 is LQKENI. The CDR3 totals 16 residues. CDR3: CATNQQGTSFRYGYTF. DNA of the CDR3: TGTGCCACCAATCAACAGGGAACCTCCTTCCGCTATGGCTACACCTTC.

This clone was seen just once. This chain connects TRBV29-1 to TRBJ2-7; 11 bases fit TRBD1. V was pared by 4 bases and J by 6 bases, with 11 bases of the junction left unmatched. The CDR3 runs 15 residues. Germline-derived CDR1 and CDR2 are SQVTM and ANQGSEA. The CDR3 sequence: CSVAGPGQGGGEQYF. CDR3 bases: TGCAGCGTTGCCGGACCGGGACAGGGGGGAGGCGAGCAGTACTTC.

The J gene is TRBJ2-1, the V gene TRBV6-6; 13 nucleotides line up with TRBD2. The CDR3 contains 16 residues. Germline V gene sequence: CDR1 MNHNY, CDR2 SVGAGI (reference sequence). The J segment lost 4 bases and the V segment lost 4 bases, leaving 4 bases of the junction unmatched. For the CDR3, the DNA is TGTGCCAGCAGTTCCCGACTAGCGGGGGGTTACAATGAGCAGTTCTTC. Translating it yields CASSSRLAGGYNEQFF.

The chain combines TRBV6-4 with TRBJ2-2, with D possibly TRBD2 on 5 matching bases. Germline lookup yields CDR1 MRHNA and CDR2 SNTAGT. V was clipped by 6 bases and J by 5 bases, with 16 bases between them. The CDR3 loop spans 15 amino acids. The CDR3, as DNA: TGTGCCAGCAGGGGCAGAGGGCGCCGGACCGGGGAGCTGTTTTTT. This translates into CASRGRGRRTGELFF.